This passage covers 20 T cell receptor beta chains from one sample sequenced in a study of blood T cell repertoires in COVID-19. Measured with immunoSEQ multiplex PCR; TCRdb has only the in-frame clones, and not every one. This table holds tens of thousands of clones, over 70% found once. The sequencing sample was made of peripheral blood. The receptors were gathered from a woman aged 45 to 65 with acute or convalescent COVID-19.

This chain joins TRBV6-4 and TRBJ1-2; 7 bases match TRBD1. The V segment lost 0 bases and the J segment 8 bases; nucleotides outside the gene matches: 6. Germline-derived CDR1 and CDR2 are MRHNA and SNTAGT. This CDR3 is 14 amino acids long. The CDR3 region is CASSDSAGGIGYTF. The CDR3 nucleotides read TGTGCCAGCAGTGACTCGGCAGGGGGTATCGGCTACACCTTC.

V is TRBV20-1 and J is TRBJ2-7; 8 nucleotides agree with TRBD2. Germline CDR1 DFQATT, CDR2 SNEGSKA (reference sequence). V trimming: 3 bases; J trimming: 1 base; junction bases outside the gene matches: 8. CDR3 size: 15 residues. The CDR3 region has the DNA TGCAGTGCTAGTAGGGTAGCGGGACCGTCCTACGAGCAGTACTTC. This translates into CSASRVAGPSYEQYF.

The gene calls are TRBV7-3 and TRBJ1-5; no reliable D call. The germline V and J ends were trimmed by 5 bases and 5 bases, with 10 bases remaining between them. CDR1 is SGHTA, CDR2 FQGTGA, per germline. The CDR3 is made up of 13 amino acids. The CDR3 region has the DNA TGTGCCAGCAGCCAAGACAAGGATCAGCCCCAGCATTTT. Amino acid sequence: CASSQDKDQPQHF.

The chain is built from TRBV2 and TRBJ1-1; D gene ambiguous. Germline V gene data show CDR1 as SNHLY and CDR2 as FYNNEI. V was cut by 3 bases and J by 9 bases, with 14 bases left in between. This CDR3 region has 13 residues. DNA for the CDR3: TGTGCCAGCAGTGAGGCTTTCACACAGCAAGCTTTCTTT. Its translation is CASSEAFTQQAFF. Looking up the rest from reference TRBV2 and TRBJ1-1 gives the full variable domain: EPEVTQTPSHQVTQMGQEVILRCVPISNHLYFYWYRQILGQKVEFLVSFYNNEISEKSEIFDDQFSVERPDGSNFTLKIRSTKLEDSAMYFCASSEAFTQQAFFGQGTRLTVV.

V is TRBV30 and J is TRBJ1-2; perhaps TRBD1 as D (6 bases). With 0 bases removed from V and 3 bases from J, the gap between germline ends came to 17 bases. This CDR3 spans 16 amino acids. CDR1 and CDR2 from the germline V gene are GTSNPN and SVGIG (reference sequence). This CDR3 reads CAWSVLAGVEDYGYTF. For the CDR3, the DNA is TGTGCCTGGAGTGTATTGGCAGGGGTTGAGGACTATGGCTACACCTTC.

This sequence joins TRBV11-2 and TRBJ2-7; D may be TRBD1 (5 bases). Trimming cost V 6 bases and J 3 bases, with 15 bases left between them. The length of the CDR3 is 14 residues. The germline V gene has CDR1 SGHAT and CDR2 FQNNGV. The CDR3 DNA follows: TGTGCCAGCAGTATAGACAGATTCGGCTACGAGCAGTACTTC. It encodes CASSIDRFGYEQYF.

The chain couples TRBV6-5 to TRBJ1-5; maybe TRBD1 (6 bases). Germline-derived CDR1 and CDR2 are MNHEY and SVGAGI. This CDR3 comprises 12 residues. The V and J ends lost 7 bases and 6 bases respectively, with 10 bases between them. This CDR3 reads CASTGQSQPQHF. The CDR3 DNA sequence: TGTGCCAGCACGGGACAAAGTCAGCCCCAGCATTTT.

The rearrangement links TRBV6-5 to TRBJ2-7; weak D call: TRBD1 (5 bases). CDR3 size: 14 residues. V lost 0 bases to trimming and J lost 5 bases, with 11 bases between them. Germline V gene sequence: CDR1 MNHEY, CDR2 SVGAGI. CDR3 nucleotide sequence: TGTGCCAGCAGTTACTCGGGGCCAGCCCACGAGCAGTACTTC. Protein sequence: CASSYSGPAHEQYF.

The chain links TRBV3-1 (or the pseudogene TRBV3-2) to TRBJ1-2; D is unclear. Trimming cost V 2 bases and J 3 bases, with 7 bases left between them. The CDR3 loop spans 13 amino acids. CDR1 and CDR2 from the germline V gene are LGHDT and YNNKEL (reference sequence). The CDR3 spells CASSQSGDYGYTF. In nucleotides, the CDR3 is TGTGCCAGCAGCCAAAGCGGCGACTATGGCTACACCTTC.

This clone has just a few counts. The gene calls are TRBV6-5 and TRBJ1-2; the match to TRBD1 covers 7 bases. The trim removed 7 bases at V and 0 bases at J, leaving 2 bases unmatched. This CDR3 has 13 amino acids. Germline V gives CDR1 MNHEY, CDR2 SVGAGI. The CDR3 loop is CASKGQANYGYTF. CDR3 DNA sequence: TGTGCCAGCAAAGGACAGGCTAACTATGGCTACACCTTC.

This chain links TRBV15 with TRBJ2-1, with 9 bases matching TRBD1. Germline V CDR1 and CDR2: LNHNV, YYDKDF (reference sequence). CDR3 length: 15 residues. The trim removed 4 bases at V and 8 bases at J, leaving 9 bases unmatched. The CDR3 nucleotides are TGTGCCACCAGCATGGACAGGGGAGAATTTCATGAGCAGTTCTTC. It specifies CATSMDRGEFHEQFF.

V usage is TRBV27 and J usage is TRBJ1-1; no reliable D call. Between the trimmed V and J ends, which lost 3 bases and 1 base, there was a span of 6 bases. CDR1 and CDR2 (germline): MNHEY, SMNVEV (reference sequence). This CDR3 has 13 residues. The CDR3 loop reads CASSFSQNTEAFF. In DNA form, the CDR3 reads TGTGCCAGCAGTTTTTCACAGAACACTGAAGCTTTCTTT.

The gene calls are TRBV18 and TRBJ1-3; possibly TRBD1 for D (5 bases). Germline-derived CDR1 and CDR2 are KGHSH and LQKENI. This CDR3 spans 15 amino acids. V was pared by 1 base and J by 0 bases, with 7 bases between. CDR3 loop: CASSPRGDSGNTIYF. The CDR3 region has the DNA TGTGCCAGCTCACCACGGGGGGACTCTGGAAACACCATATATTTT.

This clone was counted once. CDR3 sequence reads: CASSLEGGQGRDEQFF. CDR3 sequence (DNA): TGCGCCAGCAGCTTGGAGGGGGGACAGGGTCGGGATGAGCAGTTCTTC. This chain connects TRBV5-1 to TRBJ2-1; TRBD1 aligns across 9 bases. J was trimmed by 8 bases and V by 0 bases; bases with no gene match: 9. Per the germline V gene, CDR1 is SGHRS and CDR2 is YFSETQ. The CDR3 is 16 amino acids.

The rearrangement links TRBV4-1 to TRBJ1-2; D might be TRBD1 (6 bases). The V end lost 0 bases, the J end lost 7 bases, and 18 bases lay between the germline ends. CDR1 and CDR2 from the germline V gene are MGHRA and YSYEKL. The CDR3 sequence is 16 residues long. CDR3 DNA sequence: TGCGCCAGCAGCCAAGAGGGCGGCAGGGGATATTCTGGCTACACCTTC. This codes for CASSQEGGRGYSGYTF.

The rearrangement links TRBV27 to TRBJ2-7, with TRBD2 matching over 8 bases. J lost 4 bases, V lost 5 bases, and 13 bases had no gene match. CDR1 is MNHEY and CDR2 is SMNVEV in the germline V gene (reference sequence). The CDR3 consists of 16 residues. CDR3 amino acids: CASSPSGGEVVYEQYF. The CDR3 bases are TGTGCCAGCAGTCCATCGGGGGGGGAGGTTGTGTACGAGCAGTACTTC.

V and J are TRBV27 and TRBJ2-3; D gene unclear. The CDR3 consists of 14 residues. The V gene's germline CDR1 is MNHEY and CDR2 SMNVEV (reference sequence). V was trimmed by 3 bases and J by 2 bases, leaving 9 bases between them. CDR3 in amino acids: CASSLARYTDTQYF. The CDR3 DNA follows: TGTGCCAGCAGTTTGGCAAGATACACAGATACGCAGTATTTT.

The rearrangement uses TRBV6-5 and TRBJ2-2; a weak D match, TRBD1 (6 bases). The V end was cut by 6 bases, the J end by 7 bases, with 18 bases between. The germline V gene encodes CDR1 MNHEY and CDR2 SVGAGI. The CDR3 has 15 amino acids. The CDR3 sequence is CASRPTGLGSGELFF. The CDR3 nucleotides read TGTGCCAGCAGACCAACAGGGCTAGGGAGCGGGGAGCTGTTTTTT.

The rearrangement links TRBV2 to TRBJ2-5; no clear D gene. Trimming cost V 0 bases and J 13 bases, with 12 bases left between them. This CDR3 contains 12 residues. The germline V gene has CDR1 SNHLY and CDR2 FYNNEI. CDR3 DNA sequence: TGTGCCAGCAGTGAAGCTCAGGTCCTCGGGTACTTC. This encodes CASSEAQVLGYF.

Here the CDR3 DNA reads TGTGCCAGCAGCCCGGACTTCCGCGGGTCACCCCTCCACTTT. Translating gives CASSPDFRGSPLHF. The chain has TRBV14 and TRBJ1-6, with D hard to call. The CDR3 extends over 14 amino acids. CDR1 is SGHDN, CDR2 FVKESK, per germline. V was shortened by 4 bases and J by 10 bases, with 14 bases between the two germline ends.